This passage covers 25 T cell receptor beta chains from one sample sequenced in a study of blood T cell repertoires in COVID-19 (TCRdb year 2020). Libraries came from the immunoSEQ multiplex PCR assay. Sourced from immuneACCESS, this table was stored by TCRdb with only in-frame sequences that have V and J called. A share of the clones is absent; for the studies checked, an unresolved V gene accounts for under half, and the remainder has no known explanation. The sample contains roughly 280,000 clones, under 90% of them found a single time. Around 4.2% of the sample comes from the top ten. Input material: peripheral blood. Receptors originate from a man in his fifties or sixties with acute or convalescent COVID-19.

This clone came up many times. The CDR3 sequence is CASSFAYGGEAKNIQYF. The CDR3 region has the DNA TGTGCCAGCAGTTTCGCGTACGGGGGTGAGGCCAAAAACATTCAGTACTTC. The chain is built from TRBV28 and TRBJ2-4, with D maybe TRBD2 (6 bases). The CDR3 runs to 17 residues. Germline V gene sequence: CDR1 MDHEN, CDR2 SYDVKM. Trimming pared 3 bases from V and 1 base from J, leaving 16 bases between.

The chain carries TRBV5-5 and TRBJ1-1; 7 nucleotides agree with TRBD1. After removal of 0 bases from V and 1 base from J, the junction contained 6 bases not matched to a gene. CDR1 and CDR2 (germline): SGHKS, YYEKEE (reference sequence). The CDR3 has 16 residues. The CDR3 here is CASSLGTGGRNTEAFF. In DNA, the CDR3 is TGTGCCAGCAGCTTGGGGACAGGTGGGAGGAACACTGAAGCTTTCTTT.

This chain links TRBV6-4 with TRBJ2-2; possibly TRBD1 for D (6 bases). The germline V gene has CDR1 MRHNA and CDR2 SNTAGT. Trimming cost V 6 bases and J 6 bases, with 14 bases left between them. The CDR3 length is 14 residues. The CDR3 here is CASRDNNRAGELFF. The CDR3 coding sequence is TGTGCCAGCAGAGATAACAACAGGGCCGGGGAGCTGTTTTTT.

The chain has TRBV9 and TRBJ2-1; 9 bases map to TRBD1. CDR1 and CDR2 from the germline V gene are SGDLS and YYNGEE. This CDR3 region has 13 residues. V lost 4 bases, J lost 8 bases, and 4 bases stayed unmatched. CDR3 DNA sequence: TGTGCCAGCAGCCCATGGGACAGGGATGAGCAGTTCTTC. The encoded protein is CASSPWDRDEQFF.

The chain combines TRBV19 with TRBJ2-7; D unresolved. The CDR3 has 13 residues. CDR1 LNHDA and CDR2 SQIVND come from the germline V gene (reference sequence). The V and J ends lost 3 bases and 1 base respectively, with 7 bases between them. As DNA, the CDR3 is TGTGCCAGTAGTATGTCCGGGTCCTACGAGCAGTACTTC. Protein sequence: CASSMSGSYEQYF. Together with reference TRBV19 and TRBJ2-7, the CDR3 gives the full variable domain: DGGITQSPKYLFRKEGQNVTLSCEQNLNHDAMYWYRQDPGQGLRLIYYSQIVNDFQKGDIAEGYSVSREKKESFPLTVTSAQKNPTAFYLCASSMSGSYEQYFGPGTRLTVT.

The chain employs TRBV18 and TRBJ1-1; 8 bases align to TRBD1. Germline V gene sequence: CDR1 KGHSH, CDR2 LQKENI. J was trimmed by 1 base and V by 2 bases; bases with no gene match: 3. The CDR3 length is 15 residues. The CDR3 loop is CASSPGQGGNTEAFF. CDR3 DNA sequence: TGTGCCAGCTCACCAGGACAGGGAGGGAACACTGAAGCTTTCTTT.

The chain joins TRBV28 to TRBJ1-2, with 12 bases that match TRBD1. The germline V gene encodes CDR1 MDHEN and CDR2 SYDVKM. The CDR3 consists of 14 residues. After removal of 1 base from V and 8 bases from J, the junction contained 2 bases not matched to a gene. Written as DNA, the CDR3 is TGTGCCAGCAGTTTATTCGGGACAGGGGGCGGCTACACCTTC. Translation gives CASSLFGTGGGYTF.

V gene TRBV7-2 combines with J gene TRBJ1-1, with 12 bases identical to TRBD1. The CDR3 has 15 residues. V dropped 5 bases and J dropped 3; count of bases not matched to a gene: 4. CDR1 and CDR2 (germline): SGHTA, FQGNSA. The CDR3 reads CASSPGTGGYTEAFF. For the CDR3, the DNA is TGTGCCAGCAGCCCGGGGACAGGGGGCTACACTGAAGCTTTCTTT.

The chain recombines TRBV20-1 with TRBJ1-2; 7 positions agree with TRBD1. Germline-derived CDR1 and CDR2 are DFQATT and SNEGSKA (reference sequence). The junction had 12 bases not matched to a gene; V was cut back by 3 bases and J by 2 bases. The CDR3 loop spans 16 amino acids. The CDR3 coding sequence is TGCAGTGCTAGTGGGGGAGACAGGGCTGGAAACTATGGCTACACCTTC. It codes for CSASGGDRAGNYGYTF.

The CDR3 region has the DNA TGTGCCAGCACCAGAACGGACAGGGCCTACGAGCAGTACTTC. Translating gives CASTRTDRAYEQYF. The gene calls are TRBV6-5 and TRBJ2-7, with TRBD1 identical over 8 bases. CDR1 and CDR2 from the germline V gene are MNHEY and SVGAGI. The CDR3 is 14 residues long. J lost 2 bases, V lost 7 bases, and 7 bases had no gene match.

The chain has TRBV2 and TRBJ2-2; 8 bases match TRBD1. The J segment lost 7 bases and the V segment lost 4 bases, leaving 2 bases of the junction unmatched. CDR3 length equals 13 residues. Germline V gene lookup returns CDR1 SNHLY and CDR2 FYNNEI. The CDR3 sequence: CASSAGGGGELFF. CDR3 in DNA: TGTGCCAGCAGTGCAGGGGGCGGCGGGGAGCTGTTTTTT.

The chain recombines TRBV30 with TRBJ1-6, with a tentative D call TRBD1 (5 bases). The V and J ends lost 0 bases and 0 bases respectively, with 9 bases between them. The CDR3 totals 16 residues. Looked up from germline, CDR1 is GTSNPN and CDR2 is SVGIG (reference sequence). The CDR3 reads CAWSVRGSSYNSPLHF. DNA for the CDR3: TGTGCCTGGAGTGTACGGGGGAGCTCCTATAATTCACCCCTCCACTTT.

V and J are TRBV30 and TRBJ2-3, with 7 bases matching TRBD1. The CDR3 sequence is 14 residues long. Germline CDR1 and CDR2: GTSNPN and SVGIG (reference sequence). The V and J ends lost 6 bases and 0 bases, in that order; junction bases with no gene match: 6. The CDR3 DNA reads as TGTGCCTGTTCGACAGGGCTGAGCACAGATACGCAGTATTTT. Its translation: CACSTGLSTDTQYF.

The chain recombines TRBV6-5 with TRBJ1-6; 9 bases match TRBD1. Trimming at V came to 6 bases and at J to 5 bases, leaving 2 bases not matched to a gene. The CDR3 length is 14 residues. The germline CDR1 and CDR2 sequences are MNHEY and SVGAGI. CDR3 in amino acids: CASRGQGNNSPLHF. CDR3 sequence (DNA): TGTGCCAGCAGGGGACAGGGTAATAATTCACCCCTCCACTTT.

This rearrangement joins TRBV5-1 to TRBJ2-7; a possible D gene is TRBD2 (5 bases). This CDR3 comprises 14 residues. Germline V CDR1 and CDR2: SGHRS, YFSETQ. V was shortened by 1 base and J by 5 bases, with 13 bases between the two germline ends. CDR3 sequence: CASSLRETANEQYF. The CDR3 DNA sequence: TGCGCCAGCAGCTTGCGGGAAACAGCCAACGAGCAGTACTTC. Combining the CDR3 with reference TRBV5-1 and TRBJ2-7 gives the whole variable domain KAGVTQTPRYLIKTRGQQVTLSCSPISGHRSVSWYQQTPGQGLQFLFEYFSETQRNKGNFPGRFSGRQFSNSRSEMNVSTLELGDSALYLCASSLRETANEQYFGPGTRLTVT.

The rearrangement links TRBV12-3 or TRBV12-4 to TRBJ2-1; 8 bases are shared with TRBD1. J lost 12 bases, V lost 1 base, and 5 bases had no gene match. CDR3 length equals 13 residues. As DNA, the CDR3 is TGTGCCAGCAGTTTAGGGGACAGGCGACTGCAGTTCTTC. Its translation is CASSLGDRRLQFF.

This chain connects TRBV5-1 to TRBJ2-7, with 9 nucleotides matching TRBD1. Germline CDR1 is SGHRS and CDR2 is YFSETQ. The CDR3 has 15 amino acids. V was clipped by 4 bases and J by 5 bases; unmatched bases: 10. CDR3 protein: CASSRRDRAWHEQYF. The CDR3 nucleotides are TGCGCCAGCAGCCGCCGGGACAGGGCATGGCACGAGCAGTACTTC.

This chain uses TRBV15 with TRBJ2-7; the match to TRBD2 covers 13 bases. CDR1 and CDR2 (germline): LNHNV, YYDKDF (reference sequence). This CDR3 contains 16 residues. Unmatched junction bases numbered 5, after V lost 4 bases and J lost 2 bases. The CDR3 DNA reads TGTGCCACCAGCACCCCAGGACTAGCGGGGGCCTACGAGCAGTACTTC. Translation: CATSTPGLAGAYEQYF.

The table lists this clone with many counts. The CDR3 DNA sequence: TGTGCCAGCAGTACTCTGATCCTACAGGGGGCGGGGGATAACACCGGGGAGCTGTTTTTT. This translates into CASSTLILQGAGDNTGELFF. This chain uses TRBV28 with TRBJ2-2; 9 nucleotides match TRBD1. CDR1 and CDR2 from the germline V gene are MDHEN and SYDVKM. This CDR3 spans 20 amino acids. Trimming took 5 bases from V and 2 from J; bases not matched to a gene: 18.

This clone was counted between two and nine times. The J gene is TRBJ1-1, the V gene TRBV7-3, with a possible D match to TRBD1 (6 bases). In germline, CDR1 is SGHTA, CDR2 FQGTGA. The CDR3 length is 13 residues. Trimming cost V 5 bases and J 3 bases, with 10 bases left between them. DNA of the CDR3: TGTGCCAGCAGCGAAAACAGGGACACTGAAGCTTTCTTT. Encoded protein: CASSENRDTEAFF.

The gene calls are TRBV10-3 and TRBJ1-2; a weak D match, TRBD1 (5 bases). The germline V gene encodes CDR1 ENHRY and CDR2 SYGVKD. Trimming took off 10 bases at V and 8 bases at J, with 14 bases between the two ends. CDR3 length equals 11 residues. In DNA form, the CDR3 reads TGTGCCACCGGGGGGGGGTACGGCTACACCTTC. This sequence encodes CATGGGYGYTF.

The chain couples TRBV15 to TRBJ1-2, with TRBD1 identical over 9 bases. Germline V gives CDR1 LNHNV, CDR2 YYDKDF (reference sequence). V lost 3 bases and J lost 4; bases outside the gene matches: 3. The CDR3 consists of 14 residues. The CDR3: CATSRGQGGYGYTF. Here the CDR3 DNA reads TGTGCCACCAGCAGGGGACAGGGAGGCTATGGCTACACCTTC.

The rearrangement links TRBV4-1 to TRBJ1-6; 7 bases line up with TRBD1. CDR1 and CDR2 (germline): MGHRA, YSYEKL. V was pared by 0 bases and J by 11 bases, with 13 bases of the junction left unmatched. The CDR3 has 17 residues. CDR3 protein: CASSQEPQGPGGTPLHF. As DNA, the CDR3 is TGCGCCAGCAGCCAAGAACCCCAAGGCCCAGGGGGGACACCCCTCCACTTT.

The chain couples TRBV6-5 to TRBJ2-7; TRBD2 matches 7 bases. The CDR3 loop spans 15 amino acids. Unmatched junction bases numbered 9, after V lost 1 base and J lost 6 bases. Per the germline V gene, CDR1 is MNHEY and CDR2 is SVGAGI. In nucleotides, the CDR3 is TGTGCCAGCAGTTACTTTACGTCTTCGGGAGGCGAGCAGTACTTC. Encoded protein: CASSYFTSSGGEQYF.

The rearrangement links TRBV5-1 to TRBJ1-2; 10 positions agree with TRBD1. Germline CDR1 SGHRS, CDR2 YFSETQ. The V segment lost 4 bases and the J segment 0 bases; nucleotides outside the gene matches: 6. The CDR3 spans 16 residues. CDR3 residues: CASSPGTGETNYGYTF. The CDR3 bases are TGCGCCAGCAGCCCCGGGACAGGGGAAACTAACTATGGCTACACCTTC.